This TCR beta chain was obtained from a study of blood T cell repertoires in COVID-19. Study-wide background: COVID-19 samples, acute and convalescent, were from the United States, Italy and Spain. In each case, the material was cDNA or gDNA derived from T cells, B-cell-depleted T cells, or PBMCs.

This CDR3 is 14 amino acids long. Germline assignment: CDR1 MNHEY and CDR2 SVGAGI. Trimming at V came to 2 bases and at J to 9 bases, leaving 2 bases not matched to a gene. Source study methods: Cell counts per sample came from amplifying reference gene primers. Sequencing used immunoSEQ multiplex PCR; TCRdb keeps in-frame clones, though not all of them. D and trimming were read from the DNA, whereas the V and J calls and clone size are those reported in that table. The profile shows 120,000 or so clones, 65% to 90% of them singletons. This clone was detected only a few times. The V gene is TRBV6-5, the J gene TRBJ1-6; TRBD1 aligns across 9 bases. This receptor was taken from a woman older than 75 with acute or convalescent COVID-19. Sequenced: peripheral blood. CDR3 amino acids: CASSYRDRVSPLHF. In nucleotides, the CDR3 is TGTGCCAGCAGTTACCGGGACAGGGTTTCACCCCTCCACTTT.